One and the same sample provided the 26 T cell receptor beta chains below, sequenced in a study of CD8+ T cells in alopecia areata. Both peripheral blood and punch biopsies of lesional scalp skin were obtained from patients who had alopecia areata. RNA extraction was followed by reverse transcription into cDNA, which acted as the sequencing template. The table came from immunoSEQ multiplex PCR; TCRdb's copy has only in-frame clones and leaves some out. Of roughly 12,000 clones listed, roughly 65% are singletons. Sequencing used skin. The receptor source for this set is a human donor with alopecia areata.

V is TRBV9 and J is TRBJ2-5, with 10 bases lining up with TRBD1. The ends lost 2 bases at V and 5 bases at J; junction bases unmatched: 9. CDR1 and CDR2 from the germline V gene are SGDLS and YYNGEE. The CDR3 runs 16 residues. The CDR3 loop is CASSVRQGAQGETQYF. CDR3 in DNA: TGTGCCAGCAGCGTGAGACAGGGGGCGCAGGGGGAGACCCAGTACTTC.

Worth noting for this clone: The same CDR3 arises from other DNA sequences in this sample as well. V and J are TRBV11-3 and TRBJ2-3, with D possibly being TRBD1 or TRBD2 (5 bases each). The CDR3 extends over 14 amino acids. Trimming removed 4 bases from V and 3 bases from J, with 11 bases in between. Germline V gene data show CDR1 as SGHNT and CDR2 as YENEEA. The CDR3 region is CASSYGTSTDTQYF. In nucleotides, the CDR3 is TGTGCCAGCAGCTATGGGACGAGTACAGATACGCAGTATTTT.

J is TRBJ2-7 and V is TRBV5-1, with a tentative D call TRBD2 (6 bases). In germline, CDR1 is SGHRS, CDR2 YFSETQ. V was pared by 3 bases and J by 2 bases, with 15 bases between. This CDR3 has 15 amino acids. The CDR3: CASSSLPGVTYEQYF. In DNA form, the CDR3 reads TGCGCCAGCAGCTCCCTCCCGGGAGTGACCTACGAGCAGTACTTC.

This chain links TRBV7-9 with TRBJ2-3; TRBD2 is a possible D gene (5 bases). There are 15 residues in the CDR3. Trimming took off 3 bases at V and 1 base at J, with 11 bases between the two ends. The germline V gene encodes CDR1 SEHNR and CDR2 FQNEAQ (reference sequence). In DNA form, the CDR3 reads TGTGCCAGCAGCTTGGATTTCGGGGGCACAGATACGCAGTATTTT. Amino acid sequence: CASSLDFGGTDTQYF.

The chain joins TRBV27 to TRBJ2-2; TRBD2 matches at 13 bases. CDR1 and CDR2 (germline): MNHEY, SMNVEV (reference sequence). This CDR3 has 15 amino acids. J lost 5 bases, V lost 5 bases, and 2 bases had no gene match. The CDR3 protein is CASSPTSGRTGELFF. The CDR3 nucleotides read TGTGCCAGCAGTCCGACTAGCGGGAGGACCGGGGAGCTGTTTTTT.

The V gene is TRBV1, the J gene TRBJ1-2. TRBV1 is noted as a pseudogene. The CDR3 is made up of 15 amino acids. The DNA for the CDR3 is TGCACCAGCAGGATTATTGTGCGAAAGACCTATGGCTACACCTTC. It is translated as CTSRIIVRKTYGYTF.

This clone was counted only a few times. V usage is TRBV5-1 and J usage is TRBJ2-1, with TRBD2 matching 7 bases. After removal of 1 base from V and 3 bases from J, the junction contained 7 bases not matched to a gene. The CDR3 spans 16 residues. CDR1 and CDR2 from the germline V gene are SGHRS and YFSETQ. The CDR3 region has the DNA TGCGCCAGCAGCTTGAGGCCTAGCGGAGTCTACAATGAGCAGTTCTTC. Its protein is CASSLRPSGVYNEQFF.

This clone was recorded only once. This chain connects TRBV11-2 to TRBJ1-2; D gene ambiguous. Trimming pared 3 bases from V and 4 bases from J, leaving 15 bases between. This CDR3 is built from 15 residues. Germline loops: CDR1 SGHAT, CDR2 FQNNGV. Written as DNA, the CDR3 is TGTGCCAGCAGCTTGGAAGCGTCAGCGGCCTATGGCTACACCTTC. Translated, it gives CASSLEASAAYGYTF.

In its sample, this clone was seen a few times. The chain employs TRBV28 and TRBJ2-7; 10 bases align to TRBD2. The germline CDR1 and CDR2 sequences are MDHEN and SYDVKM. Losses at the gene ends were 1 base for V and 0 bases for J; bases not matched to a gene: 12. The CDR3 is made up of 19 amino acids. CDR3 nucleotide sequence: TGTGCCAGCAGTTTATCTCTAGCGGGAGACGAATCGGACTCCTACGAGCAGTACTTC. This gives the protein CASSLSLAGDESDSYEQYF.

This chain uses TRBV7-6 with TRBJ1-2; 9 bases line up with TRBD1. The CDR3 extends over 15 amino acids. Germline V gives CDR1 SGHVS, CDR2 FNYEAQ. The trim removed 5 bases at V and 1 base at J, leaving 5 bases unmatched. This chain's CDR3 is CASSGGQGFNYGYTF. CDR3 coding DNA: TGTGCCAGCAGCGGGGGACAGGGCTTTAACTATGGCTACACCTTC.

The gene calls are TRBV5-1 and TRBJ1-4, with D maybe TRBD1 (6 bases). The V gene's germline CDR1 is SGHRS and CDR2 YFSETQ. The V end lost 5 bases, the J end lost 5 bases, and 13 bases lay between the germline ends. The CDR3 is 14 amino acids. The CDR3 DNA reads as TGCGCCAGCAGAAGGGGGGGCGGCAATGAAAAACTGTTTTTT. Translated, it gives CASRRGGGNEKLFF. The complete variable domain, with remaining parts taken from reference TRBV5-1 and TRBJ1-4, reads KAGVTQTPRYLIKTRGQQVTLSCSPISGHRSVSWYQQTPGQGLQFLFEYFSETQRNKGNFPGRFSGRQFSNSRSEMNVSTLELGDSALYLCASRRGGGNEKLFFGSGTQLSVL.

This chain uses TRBV6-1 with TRBJ1-2; D uncertain. The CDR3 runs 15 residues. Trimming pared 5 bases from V and 0 bases from J, leaving 13 bases between. Germline assignment: CDR1 MNHNS and CDR2 SASEGT. The CDR3 region is CASSHQDGANYGYTF. The CDR3 region has the DNA TGTGCCAGCAGTCACCAAGACGGTGCTAACTATGGCTACACCTTC.

This clone occurred a few times. The chain couples TRBV4-1 to TRBJ2-1; 10 bases match TRBD2. There are 18 residues in the CDR3. Germline V lookup: CDR1 MGHRA, CDR2 YSYEKL. J was trimmed by 3 bases and V by 3 bases; bases with no gene match: 11. The CDR3 nucleotides read TGCGCCAGCAGCCACCTGACCCGGGCTAGCGGGAGCTACAATGAGCAGTTCTTC. It is translated as CASSHLTRASGSYNEQFF.

The chain combines TRBV7-2 with TRBJ2-1; TRBD2 matches at 9 bases. The CDR3 extends over 15 amino acids. After removal of 6 bases from V and 9 bases from J, the junction contained 12 bases not matched to a gene. Germline V gene lookup returns CDR1 SGHTA and CDR2 FQGNSA. CDR3 bases: TGTGCCAGCAGTTTCGCCGGGACTAGCCTCGGTGAGCAGTTCTTC. It codes for CASSFAGTSLGEQFF. The full variable domain, rest sourced from reference TRBV7-2 and TRBJ2-1, is GAGVSQSPSNKVTEKGKDVELRCDPISGHTALYWYRQSLGQGLEFLIYFQGNSAPDKSGLPSDRFSAERTGGSVSTLTIQRTQQEDSAVYLCASSFAGTSLGEQFFGPGTRLTVL.

The V call is TRBV6-1, the J call TRBJ1-1; D gene uncertain. V gave up 6 bases and J gave up 1 base, with 9 bases separating them. Germline V CDR1 and CDR2: MNHNS, SASEGT. The CDR3 contains 13 residues. The CDR3 region is CASRNAGNTEAFF. In DNA, the CDR3 is TGTGCCAGCAGGAATGCTGGGAACACTGAAGCTTTCTTT.

The chain joins TRBV10-3 to TRBJ2-1; the match to TRBD2 covers 10 bases. Losses at the gene ends were 2 bases for V and 4 bases for J; bases not matched to a gene: 14. Per the germline V gene, CDR1 is ENHRY and CDR2 is SYGVKD. The CDR3 has 19 residues. CDR3 loop: CAISEKRWGGLARYNEQFF. CDR3 coding DNA: TGTGCCATCAGTGAGAAGAGGTGGGGGGGACTAGCGAGGTACAATGAGCAGTTCTTC.

The chain employs TRBV6-1 and TRBJ2-7; weak D call: TRBD1 (5 bases). The CDR3 contains 15 residues. CDR1 is MNHNS and CDR2 is SASEGT in the germline V gene. V lost 3 bases and J 0 bases, leaving 12 bases between the germline ends. The CDR3 DNA reads as TGTGCCAGCAGTGAGGGGCACTCGAGCTCCTACGAGCAGTACTTC. Amino acid sequence: CASSEGHSSSYEQYF.

The rearrangement links TRBV11-2 to TRBJ1-1, with a tentative D call TRBD1 (5 bases). The CDR3 totals 16 residues. The V end was cut by 0 bases, the J end by 1 base, with 12 bases between. Germline values: CDR1 SGHAT, CDR2 FQNNGV. CDR3 DNA: TGTGCCAGCAGCTTAGAGTGGAGACAGAGGAACACTGAAGCTTTCTTT. Translating gives CASSLEWRQRNTEAFF.

The chain employs TRBV7-2 and TRBJ2-1; the match to TRBD2 covers 14 bases. The CDR3 is 17 residues long. Trimming at V came to 2 bases and at J to 7 bases, leaving 7 bases not matched to a gene. Per germline, CDR1 SGHTA and CDR2 FQGNSA. DNA of the CDR3: TGTGCCAGCAGCTTATGGACTAGCGGGAGGTCTTTGAATGAGCAGTTCTTC. It yields the protein CASSLWTSGRSLNEQFF.

This clone has more than one count but fewer than ten. This chain links TRBV5-1 with TRBJ2-6, with D possibly matching TRBD2 (6 bases). Germline V gene data show CDR1 as SGHRS and CDR2 as YFSETQ. The CDR3 loop spans 14 amino acids. V was trimmed by 3 bases and J by 2 bases, leaving 6 bases between them. CDR3 DNA: TGCGCCAGCAGCTGGGGGGCTGGGGCCAACGTCCTGACTTTC. The encoded protein is CASSWGAGANVLTF.

The chain employs TRBV9 and TRBJ2-4; 7 bases line up with TRBD2. The germline gives CDR1 SGDLS, CDR2 YYNGEE. V shed 7 bases and J 7 bases; nucleotides not matched to a gene: 8. This CDR3 has 13 amino acids. The CDR3 DNA reads TGTGCCAGCGGTCCCCCAGCGGGGAACATTCAGTACTTC. Residues: CASGPPAGNIQYF.

This chain's CDR3 is CAWSVGLEQFF. The DNA of the CDR3 is TGTGCCTGGAGTGTAGGCCTTGAGCAGTTCTTC. The rearrangement uses TRBV30 and TRBJ2-1; D not certain. CDR3 length: 11 amino acids. The germline gives CDR1 GTSNPN, CDR2 SVGIG (reference sequence). Trimming shortened V by 0 bases and J by 9 bases, and 6 bases separated the two germline ends.

This clone turned up a few times. The genes are TRBV23-1 and TRBJ2-7; D is uncertain. TRBV23-1 is an open reading frame, and its role is uncertain. CDR3 length: 13 residues. V was shortened by 9 bases and J by 3 bases, with 15 bases between the two germline ends. The DNA for the CDR3 is TGCGCCAGAAGAAACCCCACACTCTACGAGCAGTACTTC. Protein sequence: CARRNPTLYEQYF.

This clone showed up just a few times. The chain couples TRBV21-1 to TRBJ1-5. TRBV21-1 is described as a pseudogene. This CDR3 comprises 17 residues. The CDR3 is CASSKDPPGNSNQPQHF. The CDR3 nucleotides are TGTGCCAGCAGCAAAGATCCCCCGGGAAATAGCAATCAGCCCCAGCATTTT.

The chain carries TRBV4-1 and TRBJ2-3; 10 bases map to TRBD2. This CDR3 contains 19 residues. Germline V gene data show CDR1 as MGHRA and CDR2 as YSYEKL. V lost 1 base to trimming and J lost 3 bases; unmatched junction nucleotides: 13. DNA of the CDR3: TGCGCCAGCAGCCAAGGTCTAGCGGGAGTCCTCTGGGGAACAGATACGCAGTATTTT. Its translation is CASSQGLAGVLWGTDTQYF.

V is TRBV6-1 and J is TRBJ2-3, with 10 bases that match TRBD2. The CDR3 length is 14 residues. V dropped 6 bases and J dropped 0; count of bases not matched to a gene: 0. Germline lookup yields CDR1 MNHNS and CDR2 SASEGT. The CDR3 DNA reads as TGTGCCAGCAGACTAGCGGGGAGCACAGATACGCAGTATTTT. Its translation is CASRLAGSTDTQYF.